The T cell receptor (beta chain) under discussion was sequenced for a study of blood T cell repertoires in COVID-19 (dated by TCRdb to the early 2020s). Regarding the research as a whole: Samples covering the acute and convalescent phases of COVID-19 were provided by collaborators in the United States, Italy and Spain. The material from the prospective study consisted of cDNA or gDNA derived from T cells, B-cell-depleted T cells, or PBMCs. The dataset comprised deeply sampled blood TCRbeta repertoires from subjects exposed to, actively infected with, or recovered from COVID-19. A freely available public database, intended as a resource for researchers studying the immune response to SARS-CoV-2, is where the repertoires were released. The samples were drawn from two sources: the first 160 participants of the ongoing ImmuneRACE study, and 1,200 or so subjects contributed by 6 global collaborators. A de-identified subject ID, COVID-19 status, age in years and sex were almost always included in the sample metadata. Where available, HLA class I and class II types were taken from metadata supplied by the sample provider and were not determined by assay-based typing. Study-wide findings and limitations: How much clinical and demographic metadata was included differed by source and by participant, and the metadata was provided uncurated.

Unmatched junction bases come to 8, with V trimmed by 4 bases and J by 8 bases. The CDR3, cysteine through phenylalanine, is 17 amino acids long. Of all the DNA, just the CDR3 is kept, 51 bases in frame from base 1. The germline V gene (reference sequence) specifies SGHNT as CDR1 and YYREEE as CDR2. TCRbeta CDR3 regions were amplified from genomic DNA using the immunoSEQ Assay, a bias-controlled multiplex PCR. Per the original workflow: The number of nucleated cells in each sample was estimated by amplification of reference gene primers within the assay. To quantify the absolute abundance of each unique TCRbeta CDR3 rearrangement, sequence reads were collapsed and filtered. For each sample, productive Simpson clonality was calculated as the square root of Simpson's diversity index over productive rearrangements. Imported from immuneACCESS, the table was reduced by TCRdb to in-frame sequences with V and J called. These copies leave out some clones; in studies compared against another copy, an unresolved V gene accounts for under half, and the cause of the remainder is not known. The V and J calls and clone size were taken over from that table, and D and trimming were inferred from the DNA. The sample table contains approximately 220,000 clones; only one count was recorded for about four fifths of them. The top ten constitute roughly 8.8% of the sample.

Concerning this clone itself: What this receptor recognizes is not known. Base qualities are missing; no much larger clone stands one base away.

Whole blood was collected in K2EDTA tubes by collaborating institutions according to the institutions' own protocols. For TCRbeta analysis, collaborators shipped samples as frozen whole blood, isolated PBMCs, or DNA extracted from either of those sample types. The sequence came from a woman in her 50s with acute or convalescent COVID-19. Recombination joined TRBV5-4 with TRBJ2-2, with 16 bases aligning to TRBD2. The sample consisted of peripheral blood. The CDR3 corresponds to CASSPGTSGRALGELFF. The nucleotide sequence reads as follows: TGTGCCAGCAGCCCAGGGACTAGCGGGAGGGCCCTAGGGGAGCTGTTTTTT.